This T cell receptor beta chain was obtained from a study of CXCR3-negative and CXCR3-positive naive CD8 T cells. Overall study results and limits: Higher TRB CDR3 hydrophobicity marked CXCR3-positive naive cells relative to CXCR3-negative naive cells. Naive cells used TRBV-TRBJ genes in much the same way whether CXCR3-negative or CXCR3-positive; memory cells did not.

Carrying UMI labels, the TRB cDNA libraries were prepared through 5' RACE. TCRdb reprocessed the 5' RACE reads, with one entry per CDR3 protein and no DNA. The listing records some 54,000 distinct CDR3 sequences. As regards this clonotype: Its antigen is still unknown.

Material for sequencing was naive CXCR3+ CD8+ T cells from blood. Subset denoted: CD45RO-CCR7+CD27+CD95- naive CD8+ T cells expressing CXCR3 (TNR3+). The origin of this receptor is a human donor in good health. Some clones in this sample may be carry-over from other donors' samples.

The CDR3 is CSARENWSFDTQYF. The rearrangement joins TRBV20-1 to TRBJ2-3. CDR1 and CDR2 (germline): DFQATT, SNEGSKA (reference sequence). This CDR3 is 14 amino acids long.